Following are 4 T cell receptor beta chains from one sample sequenced in a study of T cell responses to AZD1222 COVID-19 vaccine. This table comes from immunoSEQ multiplex PCR, and its TCRdb copy is limited to in-frame clones, with some not included. The data show 100,000 or so clones, about 82% seen once. The sequencing here drew on peripheral blood, taken on day 0 of AZD1222 vaccination. Every receptor here comes from an adult in good health.

The chain couples TRBV7-9 to TRBJ1-3, with D possibly matching TRBD1 (5 bases). The length of the CDR3 is 18 residues. Germline V CDR1 and CDR2: SEHNR, FQNEAQ (reference sequence). The V gene lost 5 bases and the J gene lost 0 bases, with 20 bases spanning the gap. Here the CDR3 DNA reads TGTGCCAGCAGCCGATATAGAGGGGAGGGCCTCTCTGGAAACACCATATATTTT. It is translated as CASSRYRGEGLSGNTIYF. The complete variable domain, with remaining parts taken from reference TRBV7-9 and TRBJ1-3, reads DTGVSQNPRHKITKRGQNVTFRCDPISEHNRLYWYRQTLGQGPEFLTYFQNEAQLEKSRLLSDRFSAERPKGSFSTLEIQRTEQGDSAMYLCASSRYRGEGLSGNTIYFGEGSWLTVV.

The gene calls are TRBV5-1 and TRBJ1-1; unclear D gene. This CDR3 spans 13 amino acids. In germline, CDR1 is SGHRS, CDR2 YFSETQ. V shed 0 bases and J shed 1 base, with 4 bases lying between them. The DNA of the CDR3 is TGCGCCAGCAGCTTGGTATGGAACACTGAAGCTTTCTTT. This encodes CASSLVWNTEAFF. The entire variable domain, with the rest obtained from reference TRBV5-1 and TRBJ1-1, is as follows: KAGVTQTPRYLIKTRGQQVTLSCSPISGHRSVSWYQQTPGQGLQFLFEYFSETQRNKGNFPGRFSGRQFSNSRSEMNVSTLELGDSALYLCASSLVWNTEAFFGQGTRLTVV.

The rearrangement uses TRBV19 and TRBJ1-5; D gene ambiguous. The V gene lost 5 bases and the J gene lost 2 bases, with 10 bases spanning the gap. The CDR3 is 14 residues long. The germline V gene encodes CDR1 LNHDA and CDR2 SQIVND (reference sequence). CDR3 loop: CASSPGSGNQPQHF. The CDR3 nucleotides are TGTGCCAGTAGTCCTGGGTCCGGCAATCAGCCCCAGCATTTT.

The V call is TRBV30, the J call TRBJ1-5; possible D gene TRBD1, 5 bases. The CDR3 consists of 15 residues. From germline, CDR1 is GTSNPN and CDR2 SVGIG (reference sequence). Trimming left V 0 bases short and J 2 bases short, with 11 bases between. CDR3 sequence (DNA): TGTGCCTGGAGTGTAGCTCTGACAGGCAATCAGCCCCAGCATTTT. Translation: CAWSVALTGNQPQHF.